This T cell receptor (beta chain) was sequenced in a study of T cells after posttransplantation cyclophosphamide. General study findings and limits: Blood and skin or GI T cell repertoires showed limited TRB overlap.

CDR1 is KGHSH, CDR2 LQKENI, per germline. V shed 0 bases, J shed 0 bases, and the junction held 8 bases outside the gene matches. The CDR3 is 18 amino acids. Here immunoSEQ multiplex PCR was the method, and the copy in TCRdb shows in-frame clones only, minus some. Singletons are absent from the sample, which has more than 9,000 clones. Treatment was busulfan-fludarabine conditioning, a marrow graft, and cyclophosphamide on days +3 and +4. In its sample, this clone was seen many times. No antigen is known for it. The rearrangement uses TRBV18 and TRBJ1-3; 7 bases map to TRBD1. This TCR was sampled from a female patient in her thirties or forties who received an allogeneic stem cell transplant from a related donor, was CMV-positive, and had no GVHD. The graft donor may have given rise to some T cells. Sequenced material: PBMCs, taken after allogeneic stem cell transplant with posttransplant cyclophosphamide. The CDR3 loop reads CASSPPRGPLTSGNTIYF. CDR3 nucleotides: TGTGCCAGCTCACCACCGAGGGGGCCCCTTACCTCTGGAAACACCATATATTTT.